The 22 T cell receptor beta chains listed next were all sequenced from one sample in a study of blood T cell repertoires in COVID-19. Measured with immunoSEQ multiplex PCR; TCRdb has only the in-frame clones, and not every one. The table lists roughly 440,000 clones, about nine tenths of them singletons. Sequencing was done on a sample of peripheral blood. The receptors originated from a woman aged 50 to 65 with COVID-19, enrolled during active disease.

A note on this clone: It is unclear where the CDR3 begins or ends on the DNA, so no DNA is shown, and the CDR3 is as TCRdb lists it. The chain couples TRBV19 to TRBJ1-3. The CDR3 region is 15 residues in length, termini included. The germline gives CDR1 LNHDA, CDR2 SQIVND (reference sequence). CDR3 loop: CASSISVFSGNTIYF.

The sample holds a few counts of this clone. V is TRBV7-2 and J is TRBJ1-1; no reliable D call. The V gene's germline CDR1 is SGHTA and CDR2 FQGNSA. V was cut by 0 bases and J by 0 bases, with 8 bases left in between. The CDR3 length is 15 residues. CDR3 nucleotide sequence: TGTGCCAGCAGCTTAGCGACACCTTTGAACACTGAAGCTTTCTTT. Amino acids: CASSLATPLNTEAFF.

This chain uses TRBV6-5 with TRBJ1-1, with D unclear. Germline V gives CDR1 MNHEY, CDR2 SVGAGI. CDR3 size: 14 residues. The ends were cut back, 0 bases at V and 1 base at J, with 6 bases in the middle. In nucleotides, the CDR3 is TGTGCCAGCAGTTACTCCTTAGCGAACACTGAAGCTTTCTTT. It translates to CASSYSLANTEAFF.

The chain uses TRBV28 and TRBJ1-3; TRBD1 aligns across 10 bases. The CDR3 consists of 16 residues. The ends lost 5 bases at V and 4 bases at J; junction bases unmatched: 8. Looked up from germline, CDR1 is MDHEN and CDR2 is SYDVKM. The CDR3, as DNA: TGTGCCAGCAGTCCGTTTCCGGGACAGGGGGGAAACACCATATATTTT. Translation: CASSPFPGQGGNTIYF.

V gene TRBV16 combines with J gene TRBJ2-2, with D tentatively TRBD2 (5 bases). Germline CDR1 is KGHSY and CDR2 is FQNENV. The CDR3 is made up of 17 amino acids. V dropped 4 bases and J dropped 0 bases, with 15 bases sitting between them. The DNA of the CDR3 is TGTGCCAGCAGCCCCTACGCCCCGGGAACGAACACCGGGGAGCTGTTTTTT. It encodes CASSPYAPGTNTGELFF.

This clone was observed a single time. The rearrangement uses TRBV10-3 and TRBJ1-6; tentative D call: TRBD1 (5 bases). V lost 2 bases and J 8 bases, leaving 19 bases between the germline ends. CDR3 length: 17 amino acids. The germline V gene has CDR1 ENHRY and CDR2 SYGVKD. The CDR3 nucleotides read TGTGCCATCAGTGAGGCCACCGGGACCCCGGGGGATTCACCCCTCCACTTT. Protein product: CAISEATGTPGDSPLHF.

This clone was counted a single time. The rearrangement uses TRBV5-1 and TRBJ1-6; 7 positions match TRBD1. With 1 base clipped from V and 7 bases from J, the junction kept 2 bases outside the gene matches. Germline V gene data show CDR1 as SGHRS and CDR2 as YFSETQ. This CDR3 is 14 amino acids long. For the CDR3, the DNA is TGCGCCAGCAGCTTGACAGGGGTGAATTCACCCCTCCACTTT. Protein product: CASSLTGVNSPLHF.

The genes are TRBV6-2 or TRBV6-3 and TRBJ1-1, with D unresolved. CDR1 and CDR2 from the germline V gene are MNHEY and SVGEGT. CDR3 length equals 14 residues. Trimming stripped 2 bases from V and 0 bases from J, with 7 bases between. CDR3 bases: TGTGCCAGCAGTTACGGGCCCATGAACACTGAAGCTTTCTTT. Translating gives CASSYGPMNTEAFF.

This rearrangement joins TRBV25-1 to TRBJ1-1; weak D call: TRBD1 (5 bases). CDR1 and CDR2 (germline): MGHDK, SYGVNS. CDR3 length: 15 residues. V lost 2 bases and J lost 9, with 19 bases in between. CDR3 sequence: CASSEEENRGAKAFF. The CDR3 DNA follows: TGTGCCAGCAGTGAAGAAGAGAATAGGGGTGCGAAAGCTTTCTTT.

Only a few counts were recorded for this clone. This chain links TRBV3-1 (or the pseudogene TRBV3-2) with TRBJ2-7; possibly TRBD1 for D (6 bases). Trimming took off 4 bases at V and 4 bases at J, with 11 bases between the two ends. Germline V gives CDR1 LGHDT, CDR2 YNNKEL (reference sequence). The CDR3 sequence is 13 residues long. The CDR3 loop reads CASSLGRGYEQYF. The CDR3 DNA sequence: TGTGCCAGCAGCCTAGGAAGGGGGTACGAGCAGTACTTC.

The sample holds one count of this clone. The chain has TRBV30 and TRBJ2-4, with TRBD2 matching 12 bases. CDR1 is GTSNPN, CDR2 SVGIG, per germline (reference sequence). This CDR3 is 15 amino acids long. The trim removed 4 bases at V and 5 bases at J, leaving 6 bases unmatched. The DNA of the CDR3 is TGTGCCTGGAAGCCGGGACTAGCGGGTGAAAACATTCAGTACTTC. Its protein is CAWKPGLAGENIQYF.

This clone has only a few counts. The chain couples TRBV5-1 to TRBJ1-3, with 8 bases fitting TRBD1. Germline CDR1 and CDR2: SGHRS and YFSETQ. The CDR3 length is 16 residues. The junction had 4 bases not matched to a gene; V was cut back by 0 bases and J by 2 bases. The CDR3 sequence is CASSLGATGAGNTIYF. CDR3 in DNA: TGCGCCAGCAGCTTGGGGGCGACAGGGGCTGGAAACACCATATATTTT. The whole variable domain, filled in from reference TRBV5-1 and TRBJ1-3, reads KAGVTQTPRYLIKTRGQQVTLSCSPISGHRSVSWYQQTPGQGLQFLFEYFSETQRNKGNFPGRFSGRQFSNSRSEMNVSTLELGDSALYLCASSLGATGAGNTIYFGEGSWLTVV.

The chain links TRBV9 to TRBJ2-2, with 7 positions matching TRBD2. V dropped 2 bases and J dropped 4; count of bases not matched to a gene: 11. The germline CDR1 and CDR2 sequences are SGDLS and YYNGEE. This CDR3 has 17 residues. CDR3 in DNA: TGTGCCAGCAGCGTGGGGGGGACCGGGGTCAGCACCGGGGAGCTGTTTTTT. Translation gives CASSVGGTGVSTGELFF.

J is TRBJ1-1 and V is TRBV7-2; a weak D match, TRBD1 (5 bases). Germline assignment: CDR1 SGHTA and CDR2 FQGNSA. CDR3 length: 15 residues. Trimming removed 6 bases from V and 3 bases from J, with 17 bases in between. CDR3 in amino acids: CASSPLAGGDTEAFF. The CDR3 DNA sequence: TGTGCCAGCAGTCCTTTAGCCGGGGGGGACACTGAAGCTTTCTTT.

The rearrangement uses TRBV15 and TRBJ1-1; TRBD1 aligns across 7 bases. Looked up from germline, CDR1 is LNHNV and CDR2 is YYDKDF (reference sequence). Trimming took 5 bases from V and 5 from J; bases not matched to a gene: 11. CDR3 length: 15 amino acids. This CDR3 reads CATSQGDLYETEAFF. CDR3 DNA sequence: TGTGCCACCAGCCAGGGGGACCTCTATGAAACTGAAGCTTTCTTT.

The chain links TRBV28 to TRBJ1-6; D is uncertain. Germline lookup yields CDR1 MDHEN and CDR2 SYDVKM. V was shortened by 7 bases and J by 7 bases, with 14 bases between the two germline ends. This CDR3 has 14 amino acids. The DNA for the CDR3 is TGTGCCAGCACCCCGGGAGGGCGGAATTCACCCCTCCACTTT. It codes for CASTPGGRNSPLHF.

This sequence joins TRBV18 and TRBJ1-1; a weak D match, TRBD1 (5 bases). Germline V lookup: CDR1 KGHSH, CDR2 LQKENI. The V and J ends lost 2 bases and 3 bases respectively, with 13 bases between them. The CDR3 extends over 15 amino acids. CDR3 bases: TGTGCCAGCTCACCAAGGCATGGAGGGGACACTGAAGCTTTCTTT. Its translation is CASSPRHGGDTEAFF.

This CDR3 is CASSLFAGNQPQHF. As DNA, the CDR3 is TGTGCCAGCAGCTTATTTGCGGGGAATCAGCCCCAGCATTTT. The V call is TRBV13, the J call TRBJ1-5; no clear D. Germline CDR1 is PRHDT and CDR2 is FYEKMQ (reference sequence). CDR3 length: 14 residues. V was trimmed by 2 bases and J by 4 bases, leaving 9 bases between them.

The chain employs TRBV7-8 and TRBJ2-1, with 9 positions matching TRBD1. Germline-derived CDR1 and CDR2 are SGHVS and FQNEAQ. V trimming: 1 base; J trimming: 9 bases; junction bases outside the gene matches: 10. This CDR3 region has 16 residues. This chain's CDR3 is CASSLVGDREFTEQFF. For the CDR3, the DNA is TGTGCCAGCAGCTTAGTGGGGGACAGGGAGTTTACTGAGCAGTTCTTC.

The chain couples TRBV6-5 to TRBJ1-5; D is undetermined. V was trimmed by 4 bases and J by 6 bases, leaving 10 bases between them. Germline CDR1 is MNHEY and CDR2 is SVGAGI. The CDR3 is made up of 13 amino acids. CDR3 nucleotides: TGTGCCAGCAGTTTTGAGTGGAGTCAGCCCCAGCATTTT. Protein sequence: CASSFEWSQPQHF.

This clone was found once. This chain links TRBV5-5 with TRBJ1-2, with TRBD1 matching 10 bases. The germline V gene encodes CDR1 SGHKS and CDR2 YYEKEE (reference sequence). The CDR3 length is 14 residues. V lost 3 bases and J lost 14; bases outside the gene matches: 13. Here the CDR3 reads CASSSTGTGARRTF. CDR3 nucleotides: TGTGCCAGCAGCTCCACCGGGACAGGGGCTCGAAGGACCTTC.

The genes are TRBV27 and TRBJ1-5, with TRBD1 as a possible D gene (6 bases). The CDR3 is made up of 13 amino acids. CDR1 and CDR2 from the germline V gene are MNHEY and SMNVEV (reference sequence). V lost 8 bases, J lost 9 bases, and 17 bases lay in between. CDR3 bases: TGTGCCAGCTCCTTCGACAGGATTACGCCCCAGCATTTT. Translation gives CASSFDRITPQHF.